The 5 T cell receptor beta chains reported below all come from one sample, sequenced in a study of regulatory T cells in long-lasting Graves disease. Described time point: newly diagnosed GD, antithyroid drugs for less than 3 months. Scientists built the TCR library using RNA that was extracted from PBMCs. HTBI primers from iRepertoire and Arm-PCR of CDR3 regions yielded the TCR beta libraries. MiXCR, run by TCRdb on the multiplex PCR reads, gives a single entry per CDR3 protein. This table holds hundreds of thousands of distinct CDR3 sequences, roughly 15% found once. The same data also contributed to another study, on T cells in Graves' hyperthyroidism and ophthalmopathy.

This specimen consisted of peripheral blood mononuclear cells (PBMCs), obtained at new diagnosis, from a patient treated with antithyroid drugs. The receptors stem from a woman under 40 with Graves disease.

This clonotype was found many times. The chain employs TRBV27 and TRBJ1-4; D not resolved. Looked up from germline, CDR1 is MNHEY and CDR2 is SMNVEV (reference sequence). The CDR3 is 13 residues long. The V end was cut by 5 bases, the J end by 10 bases, with 14 bases between. The CDR3 reads CASSTLPIGKLFF. The CDR3 DNA reads TGTGCCAGCAGTACCCTTCCTATAGGAAAACTGTTTTTT.

V gene TRBV5-8 combines with J gene TRBJ1-5; D perhaps matches TRBD1 (6 bases). The V end was cut by 4 bases, the J end by 6 bases, with 17 bases between. Germline assignment: CDR1 SGHTS and CDR2 YDEGEE. The CDR3 is 15 amino acids. The CDR3 region has the DNA TGTGCCAGCAGCCTGACCCCGGGACATGGTCAGCCCCAGCATTTT. It yields the protein CASSLTPGHGQPQHF.

J is TRBJ1-6 and V is TRBV27, with 7 bases that match TRBD1. CDR1 and CDR2 from the germline V gene are MNHEY and SMNVEV (reference sequence). Unmatched junction bases numbered 5, after V lost 5 bases and J lost 4 bases. This CDR3 spans 15 amino acids. This CDR3 reads CASSVRQGYNSPLHF. DNA for the CDR3: TGTGCCAGCAGTGTAAGACAGGGTTATAATTCACCCCTCCACTTT.

In its sample, this clonotype was seen a few times. The V call is TRBV6-1, the J call TRBJ1-5; 7 positions match TRBD1. The CDR3 is made up of 13 amino acids. J was trimmed by 7 bases and V by 8 bases; bases with no gene match: 8. Germline CDR1 is MNHNS and CDR2 is SASEGT. The CDR3 nucleotides read TGTGCCAGCGCCGGGACAGATAAACAGCCCCAGCATTTT. Translating it yields CASAGTDKQPQHF.

This clonotype occurred a few times. This chain joins TRBV20-1 and TRBJ2-3; unclear D gene. V lost 3 bases to trimming and J lost 0 bases, with 16 bases between them. CDR1 DFQATT and CDR2 SNEGSKA come from the germline V gene (reference sequence). The CDR3 runs to 16 residues. DNA of the CDR3: TGCAGTGCTAGCACTTATATGGGCACTAGCACAGATACGCAGTATTTT. Protein product: CSASTYMGTSTDTQYF.